These 21 T cell receptor beta chains were sequenced from one sample in a study of T cells in women clearing cervical HPV infection. Method: immunoSEQ multiplex PCR; TCRdb's copy keeps in-frame clones and lacks some. The data show fewer than 30,000 clones, and the top ten clones hold 2.5% to 3.5%. Sequenced material: blood buffy coat. The receptors shown here come from a woman aged 18 to 75 with a cervical HPV16 infection that either progressed to CIN3+ or cleared (not recorded which).

In regard to this clone: With the read ending 3 residues before the CDR3 end, the germline J gene is used to fill in that end. The chain uses TRBV20-1 and TRBJ2-1; a weak D match, TRBD2 (6 bases). Between the trimmed V and J ends, which lost 2 bases and 7 bases, there was a span of 12 bases. The length of the CDR3 is 13 residues. Germline CDR1 and CDR2: DFQATT and SNEGSKA (reference sequence). The DNA read from the CDR3 is TGCAGTGCTAGACCCATCGGGGGTAATGAG. Protein sequence: CSARPIGGNE. The CDR3, in full, reads CSARPIGGNEQFF.

With regard to this clone: Mismatch with germline at one junction end may stem from a read error. The read ends 3 residues before the CDR3 terminus; that terminus is restored from the germline J gene. The chain uses TRBV6-1 and TRBJ2-7; either TRBD1 or TRBD2 may fit D (5 bases each). The CDR3 has 13 residues. Germline-derived CDR1 and CDR2 are MNHNS and SASEGT. The CDR3 sequence: CASREEGLVEQYF. Incomplete CDR3 DNA: TGTGCCAGCAGAGAAGAGGGGTTGGTCGAG.

About this clone itself: The observed sequence ends 3 residues before the CDR3 terminus, with the missing tail filled in from the germline J gene. The gene calls are TRBV30 and TRBJ1-2, with TRBD1 matching 9 bases. Germline V CDR1 and CDR2: GTSNPN, SVGIG (reference sequence). CDR3 size: 13 residues. CDR3 bases read: TGTGCCTGTAGAGGACAGGGGCGAAGCAGC. Its translation: CACRGQGRSS. The entire CDR3 is CACRGQGRSSYTF.

Remarks on this clone: Coverage ceases 3 residues before the CDR3 finishes, and the germline J gene fills in the end. The chain employs TRBV20-1 and TRBJ1-4; 7 bases match TRBD1. Unmatched junction bases numbered 12, after V lost 4 bases and J lost 4 bases. From germline, CDR1 is DFQATT and CDR2 SNEGSKA (reference sequence). This CDR3 is 16 amino acids long. This CDR3 reads CSAKVEQGIINEKLFF. The DNA read from the CDR3 is TGCAGTGCTAAGGTCGAACAGGGGATTATTAATGAAAAA.

Notes on this clone: One junction end disagrees with the germline gene, perhaps due to a read error. The read finishes 3 residues shy of the CDR3 end, and the germline J gene is used to complete it. The V and J genes are TRBV6-1 and TRBJ2-7, with 7 bases fitting TRBD1. Germline loops: CDR1 MNHNS, CDR2 SASEGT. This CDR3 has 15 residues. The CDR3 spells CASSEGATGPLEQYF. Partial CDR3 DNA: TGTGCCAGCAGCGAAGGGGCGACAGGGCCCCTCGAG.

With respect to this clone: The CDR3 end lies 3 residues beyond the end of the read and is filled in from the germline J gene. The V gene is TRBV7-9, the J gene TRBJ2-7; 8 nucleotides agree with TRBD2. Trimming removed 4 bases from V and 3 bases from J; junction bases left unmatched: 2. The germline V gene has CDR1 SEHNR and CDR2 FQNEAQ (reference sequence). The CDR3 has 13 residues. The CDR3 reads CASSWSGSYEQYF. The CDR3 bases that were read are TGTGCCAGCAGCTGGAGCGGGAGCTACGAG.

As concerns this clone: Coverage ceases 3 residues before the CDR3 finishes, and the germline J gene fills in the end. The chain uses TRBV4-1 and TRBJ2-7; possible D gene TRBD1, 6 bases. The germline gives CDR1 MGHRA, CDR2 YSYEKL. The CDR3 sequence is 15 residues long. V was cut by 1 base and J by 3 bases, with 13 bases left in between. The sequenced part of the CDR3 DNA is TGCGCCAGCAGCCAAGGACAGGATTCTAACTACGAG. Its protein product is CASSQGQDSNYE. The full CDR3 sequence reads CASSQGQDSNYEQYF.

Worth noting for this clone: The CDR3 end lies 3 residues beyond the end of the read and is filled in from the germline J gene. The chain employs TRBV6-1 and TRBJ1-2; the D gene is possibly TRBD1 (5 bases). This CDR3 has 13 amino acids. Germline values: CDR1 MNHNS, CDR2 SASEGT. CDR3 protein: CASSEVQGGGYTF. The DNA read from the CDR3 is TGTGCCAGCAGTGAAGTTCAGGGAGGGGGC.

As regards this clone: The read terminates 3 residues ahead of where the CDR3 ends, so the germline J gene completes it. V gene TRBV10-3 combines with J gene TRBJ1-1, with 12 bases lining up with TRBD1. The CDR3 extends over 13 amino acids. Germline V gene lookup returns CDR1 ENHRY and CDR2 SYGVKD. With 10 bases clipped from V and 6 bases from J, the junction kept 6 bases outside the gene matches. The sequenced CDR3 bases are TGTGCCACGGGGGACAGGGGGCGGGCTGAA. Encoded protein: CATGDRGRAE. The CDR3 in its entirety is CATGDRGRAEAFF.

Worth noting for this clone: The read gets to within 3 residues of the CDR3 end, and the germline J gene fills in the rest. V usage is TRBV11-2 and J usage is TRBJ2-7; D is unclear. This CDR3 is 13 amino acids long. Per germline, CDR1 SGHAT and CDR2 FQNNGV. With 0 bases removed from V and 0 bases from J, the gap between germline ends came to 3 bases. CDR3 amino acids: CASSLEASYEQYF. The sequenced CDR3 bases are TGTGCCAGCAGCTTAGAAGCCTCCTACGAG.

A word on this clone: The observed sequence ends 3 residues before the CDR3 terminus, with the missing tail filled in from the germline J gene. The rearrangement links TRBV5-1 to TRBJ2-2; weak D call: TRBD2 (7 bases). CDR3 length: 15 residues. Germline V gene sequence: CDR1 SGHRS, CDR2 YFSETQ. Trimming stripped 7 bases from V and 0 bases from J, with 13 bases between. The CDR3 protein is CASFRGGANTGELFF. The CDR3 bases that were read are TGCGCCAGCTTCCGAGGGGGGGCGAACACCGGGGAG.

Turning to this clone: The CDR3 end lies 3 residues beyond the end of the read and is filled in from the germline J gene. This chain connects TRBV20-1 to TRBJ2-1; 10 nucleotides match TRBD2. Germline V gives CDR1 DFQATT, CDR2 SNEGSKA (reference sequence). The trim removed 6 bases at V and 6 bases at J, leaving 8 bases unmatched. This CDR3 region has 14 residues. Incomplete CDR3 DNA: TGCAGTGCACCAAGCGGGAGGGCAGCCAATGAG. Its protein product is CSAPSGRAANE. From start to end, the CDR3 is CSAPSGRAANEQFF.

The CDR3 here is CASSFPLDGYTF. The sequenced part of the CDR3 DNA is TGTGCCAGCAGTTTCCCATTAGATGGC. V and J are TRBV27 and TRBJ1-2; D is undetermined. The read finishes 3 residues shy of the CDR3 end, and the germline J gene is used to complete it. The CDR3 sequence is 12 residues long. Per germline, CDR1 MNHEY and CDR2 SMNVEV (reference sequence). The ends were cut back, 3 bases at V and 6 bases at J, with 8 bases in the middle.

Partial CDR3 DNA: TGTGCCTCATCCTATAGCGGGAGAAGAGATACG. Residues: CASSYSGRRDT. The entire CDR3 is CASSYSGRRDTQYF. The V and J genes are TRBV30 and TRBJ2-3; 9 bases agree with TRBD2. The read ends 3 residues early relative to the CDR3; the germline J gene fills the gap. This CDR3 is 14 amino acids long. V was clipped by 7 bases and J by 5 bases; unmatched bases: 10. Germline values: CDR1 GTSNPN, CDR2 SVGIG (reference sequence).

Worth noting for this clone: The CDR3 end falls 3 residues outside the read, so it is completed with the germline J gene. The chain recombines TRBV19 with TRBJ2-5, with a possible D match to TRBD1 (8 bases). Trimming pared 4 bases from V and 4 bases from J, leaving 19 bases between. The germline CDR1 and CDR2 sequences are LNHDA and SQIVND (reference sequence). The CDR3 is 16 residues long. The CDR3 region is CASSTGVTGGGETQYF. The part of the CDR3 DNA that was read is TGTGCCAGTAGTACAGGCGTTACAGGGGGGGGAGAGACC.

In the case of this clone: The CDR3 goes on 3 residues after the read ends, and that part is filled in from the germline J gene. The chain combines TRBV5-1 with TRBJ1-3; 9 bases are a match to TRBD1. The germline V gene encodes CDR1 SGHRS and CDR2 YFSETQ. Unmatched junction bases numbered 6, after V lost 0 bases and J lost 8 bases. CDR3 length equals 15 residues. The CDR3: CASSLAEDRGHTIYF. The CDR3 bases that were read are TGCGCCAGCAGCTTGGCCGAGGACAGGGGACACACC.

Comments on this clone: Read data end 3 residues before the CDR3 end; the end is taken from the germline J gene. The V and J genes are TRBV12-3 or TRBV12-4 and TRBJ2-6, with a possible D match to TRBD1 (6 bases). Trimming removed 6 bases at V and 4 bases at J, with 16 bases between. The CDR3 covers 16 residues. CDR3 protein: CASSPNRVAGANVLTF. The sequenced part of the CDR3 DNA is TGTGCCAGCAGCCCTAACAGGGTTGCCGGGGCCAACGTC.

To note about this clone: The read ends 3 residues shy of where the CDR3 ends; the end is completed using the germline J gene. The genes are TRBV7-9 and TRBJ2-7; the D gene is possibly TRBD1 (6 bases). Germline loops: CDR1 SEHNR, CDR2 FQNEAQ (reference sequence). The CDR3 totals 13 residues. V was cut by 6 bases and J by 5 bases, with 14 bases left in between. The covered CDR3 bases are TGTGCCAGCAGTCAAGCTAACAGGGACGAG. It codes for CASSQANRDE. From start to end, the CDR3 is CASSQANRDEQYF.

Worth noting for this clone: The read ends 3 residues early relative to the CDR3; the germline J gene fills the gap. This chain links TRBV18 with TRBJ2-7, with 10 bases matching TRBD1. Germline V CDR1 and CDR2: KGHSH, LQKENI. V was pared by 3 bases and J by 4 bases, with 3 bases of the junction left unmatched. The CDR3 is 14 residues long. CDR3 in amino acids: CASSPGTGDYEQYF. The covered CDR3 bases are TGTGCCAGCTCACCCGGGACAGGGGATTACGAG. Drawing the rest from reference TRBV18 and TRBJ2-7, the complete variable domain is NAGVMQNPRHLVRRRGQEARLRCSPMKGHSHVYWYRQLPEEGLKFMVYLQKENIIDESGMPKERFSAEFPKEGPSILRIQQVVRGDSAAYFCASSPGTGDYEQYFGPGTRLTVT.

The sequenced CDR3 bases are TGTGCCAGCGGGACAGGGAATCAGCCC. Its translation: CASGTGNQP. In full, the CDR3 reads CASGTGNQPQHF. The J gene is TRBJ1-5, the V gene TRBV2; 9 positions match TRBD1. The missing CDR3 end, 3 residues past where the read stops, is filled in from the germline J gene. CDR3 length equals 12 residues. V trimming: 8 bases; J trimming: 4 bases; junction bases outside the gene matches: 0. Germline CDR1 reads SNHLY; CDR2 reads FYNNEI.

As concerns this clone: Read coverage stops 3 residues before the CDR3 terminus; the germline J gene supplies the remainder. The V gene is TRBV5-6, the J gene TRBJ2-4, with D perhaps matching TRBD1 (6 bases). The CDR3 runs 13 residues. Germline loops: CDR1 SGHDT, CDR2 YYEEEE. Trimming stripped 3 bases from V and 7 bases from J, with 11 bases between. Partial CDR3 DNA: TGTGCCAGCAGCTATATTGACAGGAACATT. Its protein is CASSYIDRNI. The whole CDR3 is CASSYIDRNIQYF.